One sample yielded the 29 T cell receptor beta chains listed below, sequenced in a study of blood T cell repertoires in COVID-19. Produced via immunoSEQ multiplex PCR; TCRdb's table is partial and in-frame only. The table lists around 260,000 clones, 83% of them singletons, with over 8.5% in the top ten. Material: peripheral blood. The receptors stem from a woman in her 50s who had recovered from COVID-19.

This rearrangement joins TRBV19 to TRBJ1-3, with 9 bases matching TRBD1. Per germline, CDR1 LNHDA and CDR2 SQIVND (reference sequence). Trimming cost V 9 bases and J 2 bases; bases outside gene matches: 14. The length of the CDR3 is 17 residues. The CDR3 nucleotides are TGTGCCAGCAGGACAGGGGATCTTAAAGATGCTGGAAACACCATATATTTT. As protein: CASRTGDLKDAGNTIYF.

V gene TRBV7-8 combines with J gene TRBJ2-2; D gene uncertain. CDR1 SGHVS and CDR2 FQNEAQ come from the germline V gene. Trimming removed 5 bases from V and 6 bases from J, with 10 bases in between. CDR3 size: 13 residues. DNA of the CDR3: TGTGCCAGCAGCCGCACAACCCCCGGGGAGCTGTTTTTT. It codes for CASSRTTPGELFF.

The chain combines TRBV27 with TRBJ2-1, with a possible D match to TRBD1 (6 bases). The CDR3 length is 15 residues. V was shortened by 6 bases and J by 4 bases, with 16 bases between the two germline ends. CDR1 MNHEY and CDR2 SMNVEV come from the germline V gene (reference sequence). Here the CDR3 reads CASRPTGTPYNEQFF. Written as DNA, the CDR3 is TGTGCCAGCAGACCTACCGGGACACCATACAATGAGCAGTTCTTC.

This clone is a singleton in its sample. The V and J genes are TRBV27 and TRBJ2-3; 9 bases match TRBD2. The junction had 10 bases not matched to a gene; V was cut back by 3 bases and J by 6 bases. The V gene's germline CDR1 is MNHEY and CDR2 SMNVEV (reference sequence). This CDR3 spans 16 amino acids. In DNA form, the CDR3 reads TGTGCCAGCAGTTTGTTACTAGCGGGTGGGGCGGATACGCAGTATTTT. As protein: CASSLLLAGGADTQYF.

The CDR3 spells CASNRNPRGQSTNYGYTF. The CDR3 region has the DNA TGTGCCAGTAATCGGAATCCCCGCGGACAGTCCACTAACTATGGCTACACCTTC. The chain carries TRBV19 and TRBJ1-2; tentatively, D is TRBD1 (6 bases). CDR3 length equals 18 residues. V was cut by 7 bases and J by 0 bases, with 24 bases left in between. Germline CDR1 and CDR2: LNHDA and SQIVND (reference sequence).

This clone has just one count. The J gene is TRBJ1-2, the V gene TRBV7-2, with D possibly being TRBD1 (5 bases). Trimming shortened V by 4 bases and J by 0 bases, and 6 bases separated the two germline ends. There are 13 residues in the CDR3. Germline CDR1 and CDR2: SGHTA and FQGNSA. CDR3 region: CASSWGANYGYTF. In nucleotides, the CDR3 is TGTGCCAGCAGCTGGGGGGCTAACTATGGCTACACCTTC.

In regard to this clone: At one end the junction does not follow the germline gene, possibly because of a read error. This rearrangement joins TRBV2 to TRBJ2-3; TRBD2 agrees at 12 bases. Germline V gene data show CDR1 as SNHLY and CDR2 as FYNNEI. This CDR3 has 15 residues. CDR3 amino acids: CASNPSGGATHTQYF. CDR3 nucleotide sequence: TGTGCCAGCAACCCTAGCGGGGGGGCCACACATACGCAGTATTTT.

This chain's CDR3 is CASSYRGAGNTIYF. CDR3 bases: TGTGCCAGCAGTTACAGGGGCGCTGGAAACACCATATATTTT. V and J are TRBV6-6 and TRBJ1-3; tentatively, D is TRBD1 (5 bases). Trimming left V 2 bases short and J 2 bases short, with 7 bases between. Per germline, CDR1 MNHNY and CDR2 SVGAGI (reference sequence). The CDR3 is 14 residues long.

This clone was seen more than once but under ten times. The V and J genes are TRBV30 and TRBJ1-6, with 9 nucleotides matching TRBD1. With 5 bases clipped from V and 0 bases from J, the junction kept 2 bases outside the gene matches. The CDR3 contains 15 residues. The germline gives CDR1 GTSNPN, CDR2 SVGIG (reference sequence). The CDR3 spells CAWQTGGSYNSPLHF. DNA of the CDR3: TGTGCCTGGCAGACAGGGGGCTCCTATAATTCACCCCTCCACTTT.

This chain connects TRBV4-1 to TRBJ1-3; 8 bases line up with TRBD1. The germline gives CDR1 MGHRA, CDR2 YSYEKL. The V segment lost 4 bases and the J segment 4 bases; nucleotides outside the gene matches: 9. The CDR3 contains 16 residues. Here the CDR3 reads CASSRGQATGGNTIYF. The CDR3 DNA reads as TGCGCCAGCAGCCGGGGACAGGCGACAGGGGGAAACACCATATATTTT.

This sequence joins TRBV7-2 and TRBJ2-5; 10 bases are shared with TRBD1. Unmatched junction bases numbered 1, after V lost 3 bases and J lost 0 bases. This CDR3 contains 15 residues. Germline CDR1 is SGHTA and CDR2 is FQGNSA. The CDR3 protein is CASSLTGGYQETQYF. In DNA form, the CDR3 reads TGTGCCAGCAGCTTGACAGGGGGCTACCAAGAGACCCAGTACTTC. Full variable domain (outside the CDR3, taken from reference TRBV7-2 and TRBJ2-5): GAGVSQSPSNKVTEKGKDVELRCDPISGHTALYWYRQSLGQGLEFLIYFQGNSAPDKSGLPSDRFSAERTGGSVSTLTIQRTQQEDSAVYLCASSLTGGYQETQYFGPGTRLLVL.

The V and J genes are TRBV28 and TRBJ2-7, with TRBD1 matching over 7 bases. V dropped 7 bases and J dropped 2; count of bases not matched to a gene: 5. The CDR3 is 13 amino acids. Germline V gene data show CDR1 as MDHEN and CDR2 as SYDVKM. The CDR3 bases are TGTGCCAGCAAAAACAGGGGCCCCTACGAGCAGTACTTC. It encodes CASKNRGPYEQYF.

The V and J genes are TRBV29-1 and TRBJ2-7, with 15 bases fitting TRBD2. Germline CDR1 is SQVTM and CDR2 is ANQGSEA. Trimming took 4 bases from V and 6 from J; bases not matched to a gene: 1. The CDR3 totals 13 residues. The CDR3 loop is CSVGGLAGGEQYF. The CDR3 DNA is TGCAGCGTTGGGGGACTAGCGGGAGGCGAGCAGTACTTC.

The chain joins TRBV27 to TRBJ2-7, with TRBD1 identical over 10 bases. The CDR3 length is 15 residues. Germline V gene lookup returns CDR1 MNHEY and CDR2 SMNVEV (reference sequence). The trim removed 6 bases at V and 4 bases at J, leaving 9 bases unmatched. The CDR3 sequence: CASSRAGDRGYEQYF. The CDR3 DNA reads TGTGCCAGCAGCCGAGCCGGGGACAGGGGTTACGAGCAGTACTTC.

This clone has only a few counts. This chain links TRBV6-1 with TRBJ2-7, with TRBD1 as a possible D gene (5 bases). The CDR3 has 13 amino acids. The V and J ends lost 3 bases and 1 base respectively, with 7 bases between them. Germline V gene data show CDR1 as MNHNS and CDR2 as SASEGT. CDR3: CASSDQGSYEQYF. CDR3 nucleotides: TGTGCCAGCAGTGACCAGGGATCCTACGAGCAGTACTTC.

V gene TRBV2 combines with J gene TRBJ2-5, with 11 bases aligning to TRBD1. Trimming removed 4 bases from V and 5 bases from J; junction bases left unmatched: 6. Germline V gives CDR1 SNHLY, CDR2 FYNNEI. CDR3 length: 15 residues. DNA of the CDR3: TGTGCCAGCAGTGTTGGGACAGGGGGATCGGAGACCCAGTACTTC. Its translation: CASSVGTGGSETQYF.

The chain is built from TRBV19 and TRBJ2-7, with 9 positions matching TRBD1. CDR1 LNHDA and CDR2 SQIVND come from the germline V gene (reference sequence). The CDR3 is 16 amino acids. J was trimmed by 3 bases and V by 3 bases; bases with no gene match: 9. The CDR3 loop reads CASSMGGTGSFYEQYF. Written as DNA, the CDR3 is TGTGCCAGTAGTATGGGGGGGACAGGGAGCTTCTACGAGCAGTACTTC.

V is TRBV28 and J is TRBJ1-2; D is possibly TRBD1 (5 bases). Trimming left V 7 bases short and J 2 bases short, with 8 bases between. Germline CDR1 MDHEN, CDR2 SYDVKM. This CDR3 contains 12 residues. The CDR3: CASTNRNYGYTF. The CDR3 DNA follows: TGTGCCAGCACAAACAGGAACTATGGCTACACCTTC.

The chain links TRBV10-3 to TRBJ2-3, with TRBD2 identical over 15 bases. V lost 8 bases to trimming and J lost 6 bases; unmatched junction nucleotides: 6. Germline values: CDR1 ENHRY, CDR2 SYGVKD. The CDR3 covers 15 residues. Written as DNA, the CDR3 is TGTGCCATCGCGGGACTAGCGGGAGGAGGTGATACGCAGTATTTT. This codes for CAIAGLAGGGDTQYF.

V and J are TRBV6-2 or TRBV6-3 and TRBJ2-3; 10 bases align to TRBD2. Trimming at V came to 6 bases and at J to 2 bases, leaving 23 bases not matched to a gene. This CDR3 region has 21 residues. Germline CDR1 and CDR2: MNHEY and SVGEGT. DNA for the CDR3: TGTGCCAGCAGCCCACCCTCTTACCCTTGGATCAGCGGGAGGGCCACAGATACGCAGTATTTT. Its translation is CASSPPSYPWISGRATDTQYF.

The V call is TRBV18, the J call TRBJ2-7; 9 bases map to TRBD1. The junction had 3 bases not matched to a gene; V was cut back by 0 bases and J by 3 bases. Germline CDR1 reads KGHSH; CDR2 reads LQKENI. The CDR3 has 15 amino acids. The chain's CDR3 is CASSPPGQGYYEQYF. CDR3 nucleotide sequence: TGTGCCAGCTCACCACCGGGACAGGGTTACTACGAGCAGTACTTC.

This clone was counted a few times. V usage is TRBV28 and J usage is TRBJ2-7; D remains ambiguous. Germline V gives CDR1 MDHEN, CDR2 SYDVKM. V was trimmed by 10 bases and J by 10 bases, leaving 20 bases between them. This CDR3 comprises 12 residues. The CDR3 is CATSPARTPQYF. The CDR3 coding sequence is TGTGCCACGTCCCCCGCGCGTACCCCTCAGTACTTC.

This sequence joins TRBV5-1 and TRBJ2-7; 11 nucleotides match TRBD2. The CDR3 length is 19 residues. Germline V gene sequence: CDR1 SGHRS, CDR2 YFSETQ. The junction had 15 bases not matched to a gene; V was cut back by 0 bases and J by 4 bases. In DNA, the CDR3 is TGCGCCAGCAGCTTGGCGCCTGTCGTCCCACTAGCGGGAGAATACGAGCAGTACTTC. This sequence encodes CASSLAPVVPLAGEYEQYF.

This chain connects TRBV7-2 to TRBJ1-1; D is possibly TRBD1 (6 bases). The CDR3 has 13 amino acids. V was shortened by 5 bases and J by 6 bases, with 13 bases between the two germline ends. Germline loops: CDR1 SGHTA, CDR2 FQGNSA. This CDR3 reads CASSLYREAEAFF. CDR3 DNA sequence: TGTGCCAGCAGCCTATACAGGGAAGCTGAAGCTTTCTTT.

This clone was counted a few times. V usage is TRBV5-6 and J usage is TRBJ1-1; 7 bases are a match to TRBD1. The CDR3 sequence is 18 residues long. Germline trimming cut 2 bases from V and 4 bases from J; bases unmatched to any gene: 17. Germline loops: CDR1 SGHDT, CDR2 YYEEEE. CDR3 amino acids: CASSFLAYRGGESTEAFF. CDR3 bases: TGTGCCAGCAGCTTCCTAGCCTACAGGGGCGGAGAGTCCACTGAAGCTTTCTTT.

The V gene is TRBV5-4, the J gene TRBJ1-1; D is uncertain. This CDR3 has 13 amino acids. The V end was cut by 4 bases, the J end by 1 base, with 8 bases between. The V gene's germline CDR1 is SGHNT and CDR2 YYREEE (reference sequence). This chain's CDR3 is CASSELTNTEAFF. CDR3 in DNA: TGTGCCAGCAGCGAGTTAACGAACACTGAAGCTTTCTTT.

V and J are TRBV28 and TRBJ2-5; 7 bases agree with TRBD1. With V trimmed by 10 bases and J by 6 bases, 11 bases remained unmatched. Germline V lookup: CDR1 MDHEN, CDR2 SYDVKM. The CDR3 is 13 residues long. The CDR3 DNA sequence: TGTGCCACCCGGTGGGTACAGGGGCAGACCCAGTACTTC. Amino acids: CATRWVQGQTQYF.

This rearrangement joins TRBV27 to TRBJ2-3; TRBD2 matches at 11 bases. The germline CDR1 and CDR2 sequences are MNHEY and SMNVEV (reference sequence). This CDR3 has 16 amino acids. V dropped 7 bases and J dropped 2; count of bases not matched to a gene: 8. The CDR3 DNA is TGTGCCAGCACCCCCCCGGGACTAGCGGACACAGATACGCAGTATTTT. It specifies CASTPPGLADTDTQYF.

This clone was seen a single time. This rearrangement joins TRBV28 to TRBJ2-7, with a weak D call TRBD1 (5 bases). With 4 bases removed from V and 4 bases from J, the gap between germline ends came to 17 bases. Germline values: CDR1 MDHEN, CDR2 SYDVKM. This CDR3 comprises 15 residues. CDR3 loop: CASSSPMTVLYEQYF. CDR3 coding DNA: TGTGCCAGCAGTTCTCCAATGACAGTACTTTACGAGCAGTACTTC.